These 9 T cell receptor beta chains were all obtained from the same sample, sequenced in a study of cytomegalovirus exposure and HLA in healthy donors (dated by TCRdb to 2016 to 2017). Receptors were amplified or captured by the immunoSEQ multiplex PCR assay. A mixture of 60 forward primers for TCR Vbeta segments and 13 reverse primers for TCR Jbeta segments was used in the multiplex PCR. Here the immuneACCESS table is served through TCRdb, limited to in-frame sequences with V and J called. Missing clones are a known gap in these copies; in checked studies unresolved V genes cover under half, and the rest lacks a known reason. This sample's records show about 42,000 clones. The leading ten clones occupy 1% to 1.5% of the sample. The sequencing sample was made of PBMCs. Receptors originate from a man aged 30 to 39 in good health and CMV-seronegative.

The J gene is TRBJ2-7, the V gene TRBV4-2; D perhaps matches TRBD2 (5 bases). Germline V gives CDR1 LGHNA, CDR2 YNFKEQ. This CDR3 contains 15 residues. Trimming stripped 0 bases from V and 7 bases from J, with 16 bases between. The DNA of the CDR3 is TGTGCCAGCAGCCAAGATAGTGGGCTAGCCCGGGAGCAGTACTTC. Protein: CASSQDSGLAREQYF.

The chain uses TRBV28 and TRBJ1-6; 10 bases agree with TRBD1. CDR1 is MDHEN, CDR2 SYDVKM, per germline. The CDR3 loop spans 15 amino acids. The V gene end was trimmed by 5 bases and the J gene end by 10 bases; junction bases not matched to a gene: 8. CDR3 residues: CASSGGTGVVSPLHF. CDR3 bases: TGTGCCAGCAGTGGGGGGACAGGGGTCGTCTCACCCCTCCACTTT.

This chain uses TRBV7-7 with TRBJ2-4, with 7 bases identical to TRBD2. Germline CDR1 SSHAT, CDR2 FNYEAQ (reference sequence). The CDR3 consists of 16 residues. V was clipped by 2 bases and J by 0 bases; unmatched bases: 4. The DNA for the CDR3 is TGTGCCAGCAGCTTAATGGCGGGGGTAGCCAAAAACATTCAGTACTTC. It encodes CASSLMAGVAKNIQYF. The full variable domain, rest sourced from reference TRBV7-7 and TRBJ2-4, is GAGVSQSPRYKVTKRGQDVTLRCDPISSHATLYWYQQALGQGPEFLTYFNYEAQPDKSGLPSDRFSAERPEGSISTLTIQRTEQRDSAMYRCASSLMAGVAKNIQYFGAGTRLSVL.

The chain recombines TRBV4-1 with TRBJ2-7, with 9 bases lining up with TRBD1. The J segment lost 4 bases and the V segment lost 3 bases, leaving 7 bases of the junction unmatched. Germline lookup yields CDR1 MGHRA and CDR2 YSYEKL. The CDR3 covers 15 residues. DNA of the CDR3: TGCGCCAGCAGCCAGGCTGGGACAGGGCGGTACGAGCAGTACTTC. This codes for CASSQAGTGRYEQYF.

CDR3 amino acids: CASKPWGPLAADNEQFF. The CDR3 region has the DNA TGCGCCAGCAAGCCATGGGGGCCCCTAGCGGCTGACAATGAGCAGTTCTTC. The genes are TRBV5-1 and TRBJ2-1, with a weak D call TRBD2 (7 bases). Germline V CDR1 and CDR2: SGHRS, YFSETQ. The ends were cut back, 6 bases at V and 5 bases at J, with 24 bases in the middle. The CDR3 runs to 17 residues.

The chain links TRBV29-1 to TRBJ2-3; weak D call: TRBD2 (6 bases). The CDR3 consists of 13 residues. The germline gives CDR1 SQVTM, CDR2 ANQGSEA. The V gene lost 4 bases and the J gene lost 5 bases, with 13 bases spanning the gap. This chain's CDR3 is CSVVGGKGDTQYF. The CDR3 DNA reads TGCAGCGTTGTTGGCGGGAAGGGAGATACGCAGTATTTT.

This rearrangement joins TRBV11-1 to TRBJ1-1, with TRBD1 identical over 7 bases. Trimming removed 7 bases from V and 1 base from J; junction bases left unmatched: 12. The CDR3 spans 16 residues. CDR1 is SGHAT and CDR2 is FQDESV in the germline V gene (reference sequence). The CDR3 spells CASTHGGGPKNTEAFF. The DNA for the CDR3 is TGTGCCAGCACCCACGGAGGGGGCCCGAAGAACACTGAAGCTTTCTTT. Full variable domain (outside the CDR3, taken from reference TRBV11-1 and TRBJ1-1): EAEVAQSPRYKITEKSQAVAFWCDPISGHATLYWYRQILGQGPELLVQFQDESVVDDSQLPKDRFSAERLKGVDSTLKIQPAELGDSAMYLCASTHGGGPKNTEAFFGQGTRLTVV.

V gene TRBV29-1 combines with J gene TRBJ2-1, with D maybe TRBD2 (6 bases). Deletions cut 6 bases from V and 4 bases from J, with 19 bases between. Germline CDR1 is SQVTM and CDR2 is ANQGSEA. The CDR3 has 15 residues. This chain's CDR3 is CSVAGLHAPYNEQFF. The CDR3 bases are TGCAGCGTGGCGGGACTCCACGCCCCTTACAATGAGCAGTTCTTC.

The chain combines TRBV30 with TRBJ2-2; TRBD1 aligns across 8 bases. The germline CDR1 and CDR2 sequences are GTSNPN and SVGIG (reference sequence). This CDR3 comprises 14 residues. Germline trimming cut 2 bases from V and 5 bases from J; bases unmatched to any gene: 4. CDR3 sequence: CAWSLGQGTGELFF. CDR3 in DNA: TGTGCCTGGAGTTTAGGACAGGGTACCGGGGAGCTGTTTTTT.